This TCR beta chain derives from a study of shared clonotypes between healthy human individuals. Study-level information: CD4 naive cells filled three plates per donor, CD4 memory three, CD8 naive two and CD8 memory one.

A word on this clone: Its matching antigen is unknown.

Study-level findings and limits: Non-shared clonotypes showed lower generation probabilities than clonotypes common to all four donors.

Looked up from germline, CDR1 is MNHNY and CDR2 is SVGAGI (reference sequence). Trimming left V 6 bases short and J 2 bases short, with 11 bases between. The CDR3 covers 14 residues. Every subset's genomic DNA went evenly onto several immunoSEQ plates. Only in-frame clones appear in the TCRdb table, and some are missing; sequencing was by immunoSEQ multiplex PCR. The data hold 850,000 to 1,200,000 clones, with about 76% observed a single time. From CD4+ cells came CD45RA+ naive and CD45RA-negative memory subsets. The chain couples TRBV6-6 to TRBJ1-5; D is possibly TRBD1 (5 bases). Sequenced material: memory CD4+ T cells sorted from blood. The subset is: CD45RA-negative fraction. The TCR sequence derives from a man aged 18 to 30 in good health. The CDR3, as DNA: TGTGCCAGCAGCTCACGGGACGGCAATCAGCCCCAGCATTTT. Encoded protein: CASSSRDGNQPQHF.